The 19 T cell receptor beta chains in this list originate from one sample, sequenced in a study of T cells in Graves' hyperthyroidism and ophthalmopathy. Template material for amplifying TCR beta CDR3 regions consisted of RNA transcripts. The study used the HTBI primer set for a first-round RT-PCR of the TCR CDR3. MiXCR, applied by TCRdb to the multiplex PCR reads, yields one record per CDR3 protein. The sample gives more than 650,000 distinct CDR3 sequences, 14% of which show up once; roughly 10% is in the top ten. Sequencing used blood. The source is a young woman with Graves' hyperthyroidism.

This clonotype was seen at least ten times. CDR3 in amino acids: CASQSSPRQEQFF. In DNA, the CDR3 is TGTGCCAGCCAGTCATCGCCTCGACAGGAGCAGTTCTTC. The J gene is TRBJ2-1, the V gene TRBV27; a possible D gene is TRBD1 (5 bases). Germline-derived CDR1 and CDR2 are MNHEY and SMNVEV (reference sequence). Trimming removed 8 bases from V and 10 bases from J, with 18 bases in between. The CDR3 runs to 13 residues.

The CDR3 loop reads CASSPLSSSGNTIYF. CDR3 nucleotide sequence: TGTGCCAGCAGCCCTTTGTCCAGCTCTGGAAACACCATATATTTT. The rearrangement uses TRBV2 and TRBJ1-3; no definite D call. Trimming took off 6 bases at V and 0 bases at J, with 12 bases between the two ends. This CDR3 region has 15 residues. CDR1 SNHLY and CDR2 FYNNEI come from the germline V gene.

This clonotype was counted a few times. This chain links TRBV7-8 with TRBJ1-1; no clear D. The CDR3 extends over 12 amino acids. V lost 5 bases, J lost 6 bases, and 10 bases lay in between. Germline loops: CDR1 SGHVS, CDR2 FQNEAQ. The CDR3 is CASSPLLAEAFF. For the CDR3, the DNA is TGTGCCAGCAGCCCGCTCTTGGCTGAAGCTTTCTTT.

Many counts were recorded for this clonotype. The CDR3 region has the DNA TGTGCCAGCAGCAACTGGGGACAGGGGAGATGGAGTGGCTACACCTTC. Encoded protein: CASSNWGQGRWSGYTF. This rearrangement joins TRBV7-2 to TRBJ1-2; 10 bases match TRBD1. The V and J ends lost 5 bases and 7 bases, in that order; junction bases with no gene match: 13. From germline, CDR1 is SGHTA and CDR2 FQGNSA. The CDR3 extends over 16 amino acids.

This clonotype was detected only a few times. The rearrangement links TRBV27 to TRBJ1-1, with a weak D call TRBD1 (5 bases). CDR1 MNHEY and CDR2 SMNVEV come from the germline V gene (reference sequence). The CDR3 extends over 14 amino acids. Trimming stripped 6 bases from V and 2 bases from J, with 13 bases between. In DNA form, the CDR3 reads TGTGCCAGCAGACCCGGGGACCGCAACACTGAAGCTTTCTTT. Protein product: CASRPGDRNTEAFF.

This clonotype was recorded many times. V and J are TRBV18 and TRBJ2-2; possibly TRBD1 for D (5 bases). Germline lookup yields CDR1 KGHSH and CDR2 LQKENI. This CDR3 contains 15 residues. Trimming pared 0 bases from V and 1 base from J, leaving 6 bases between. Here the CDR3 reads CASSPPQGNTGELFF. CDR3 sequence (DNA): TGTGCCAGCTCACCACCGCAGGGGAACACCGGGGAGCTGTTTTTT.

This clonotype was counted a single time. The chain has TRBV12-3 or TRBV12-4 and TRBJ1-1, with TRBD1 as a possible D gene (5 bases). V was clipped by 6 bases and J by 5 bases, with 16 bases between them. The CDR3 sequence is 14 residues long. The CDR3 bases are TGTGCCAGCAGCCCGGGGACGGTTCTAACTGAAGCTTTCTTT. This sequence encodes CASSPGTVLTEAFF.

The CDR3 protein is CASSAWGLYTDTQYF. The CDR3 nucleotides read TGTGCCAGCAGCGCATGGGGACTTTACACAGATACGCAGTATTTT. The gene calls are TRBV7-3 and TRBJ2-3; D may be TRBD2 (6 bases). The CDR3 totals 15 residues. The germline V gene has CDR1 SGHTA and CDR2 FQGTGA. V shed 5 bases and J shed 2 bases, with 14 bases lying between them.

As to this clonotype: A much bigger clone sits one base away, suggesting this may be a read error. V usage is TRBV6-1 and J usage is TRBJ1-4; D uncertain. Germline CDR1 reads MNHNS; CDR2 reads SASEGT. Trimming stripped 7 bases from V and 7 bases from J, with 19 bases between. CDR3 length: 15 residues. The CDR3 here is CASTDRKRRSEKLFF. For the CDR3, the DNA is TGTGCCAGCACCGATAGAAAGAGACGGAGTGAAAAACTGTTTTTT.

This sequence joins TRBV3-2 and TRBJ2-2. TRBV3-2 is recorded as a pseudogene. CDR3 length equals 15 residues. The CDR3: CASSQDSGNTGELFF. The DNA for the CDR3 is TGTGCCAGCAGCCAAGATTCCGGGAACACCGGGGAGCTGTTTTTT.

This clonotype was seen at least ten times. This rearrangement joins TRBV3-1 to TRBJ1-5; a weak D match, TRBD1 (5 bases). Germline lookup yields CDR1 LGHDT and CDR2 YNNKEL (reference sequence). The CDR3 has 15 amino acids. Trimming cost V 5 bases and J 1 base, with 12 bases left between them. The CDR3 is CASSEGVGSNQPQHF. For the CDR3, the DNA is TGTGCCAGCAGCGAAGGGGTAGGAAGCAATCAGCCCCAGCATTTT.

The chain couples TRBV30 to TRBJ2-2; D possibly corresponds to TRBD1 (5 bases). Trimming pared 5 bases from V and 6 bases from J, leaving 13 bases between. Germline CDR1 reads GTSNPN; CDR2 reads SVGIG (reference sequence). The CDR3 sequence is 13 residues long. CDR3 DNA: TGTGCCTGGGATAGGGGTGGCCCCGGGGAGCTGTTTTTT. Its translation is CAWDRGGPGELFF.

This clonotype was picked up many times. The junction and the germline gene differ at one end; a read error may be behind it. The genes are TRBV7-3 and TRBJ2-6; no clear D gene. This CDR3 is built from 15 residues. Germline values: CDR1 SGHTA, CDR2 FQGTGA. The CDR3 here is CASSLTVSGANVLTF. The CDR3 DNA follows: TGTGCCAGCAGCCTAACAGTCTCTGGGGCCAACGTCCTGACTTTC.

This clonotype was seen ten or more times. V and J are TRBV20-1 and TRBJ2-7, with a possible D match to TRBD2 (6 bases). The germline V gene encodes CDR1 DFQATT and CDR2 SNEGSKA (reference sequence). The CDR3 runs to 11 residues. Trimming took 5 bases from V and 3 from J, leaving 8 bases between them. This CDR3 reads CSALGGYEQYF. CDR3 sequence (DNA): TGCAGTGCTTTGGGGGGCTACGAGCAGTACTTC.

The chain joins TRBV5-5 to TRBJ2-7; 9 positions agree with TRBD2. Germline assignment: CDR1 SGHKS and CDR2 YYEKEE (reference sequence). This CDR3 is 16 amino acids long. The V and J ends lost 2 bases and 0 bases, in that order; junction bases with no gene match: 6. DNA for the CDR3: TGTGCCAGCAGCTTCACTAGCGGGCCGAGCTCCTACGAGCAGTACTTC. Translated: CASSFTSGPSSYEQYF.

There are many counts of this clonotype. This chain joins TRBV12-3 or TRBV12-4 and TRBJ2-7, with 9 bases that match TRBD2. Trimming removed 2 bases from V and 4 bases from J; junction bases left unmatched: 12. The CDR3 totals 17 residues. The CDR3 nucleotides are TGTGCCAGCAGTTTACTCGGGCTAGCGGGGAAAAAGTACGAGCAGTACTTC. Its protein product is CASSLLGLAGKKYEQYF.

This clonotype was seen a handful of times. The chain employs TRBV6-1 and TRBJ1-1; unclear D gene. The CDR3 totals 13 residues. Trimming took off 5 bases at V and 0 bases at J, with 7 bases between the two ends. Germline assignment: CDR1 MNHNS and CDR2 SASEGT. CDR3 nucleotide sequence: TGTGCCAGCAGTCAGCTTGTGAACACTGAAGCTTTCTTT. It translates to CASSQLVNTEAFF.

This clonotype was seen only a few times. J is TRBJ2-2 and V is TRBV7-9, with D unclear. CDR1 is SEHNR and CDR2 is FQNEAQ in the germline V gene (reference sequence). The CDR3 covers 14 residues. V shed 1 base and J shed 8 bases, with 11 bases lying between them. Here the CDR3 DNA reads TGTGCCAGCAGCTTAGAAAAGAGCGTTGGGGAGCTGTTTTTT. Translation: CASSLEKSVGELFF.

This clonotype appeared a few times. The chain employs TRBV15 and TRBJ2-1, with 12 bases lining up with TRBD2. The CDR3 is made up of 16 amino acids. Germline-derived CDR1 and CDR2 are LNHNV and YYDKDF (reference sequence). V lost 0 bases and J lost 7; bases outside the gene matches: 4. Here the CDR3 reads CATSRDLGTSGNEQFF. The CDR3 region has the DNA TGTGCCACCAGCAGAGATCTAGGGACTAGCGGGAATGAGCAGTTCTTC. Full variable domain (rest looked up from reference TRBV15 and TRBJ2-1): DAMVIQNPRYQVTQFGKPVTLSCSQTLNHNVMYWYQQKSSQAPKLLFHYYDKDFNNEADTPDNFQSRRPNTSFCFLDIRSPGLGDTAMYLCATSRDLGTSGNEQFFGPGTRLTVL.